The clone carrying this T cell receptor (beta chain) has ten or more counts. The antigen is unknown. Germline CDR1 LNHDA, CDR2 SQIVND (reference sequence). The CDR3 covers 17 residues. With 6 bases clipped from V and 2 bases from J, the junction kept 9 bases outside the gene matches. These data belong to a study of molecular identifiers for immune sequencing clone quantification. Study-wide points: Among effectors, clones above 20 RNA copies held over 98% of molecules; among naive cells, under 1%.

TCRdb re-called the PCR reads through MiXCR, storing one row per CDR3 protein. Of about 67,000 distinct CDR3 sequences in the sample, around 17% were seen once. Construction of naive CD8 libraries employed about 18,000 to 1,100,000 sorted cells together with 10%, 30% or 50% RNA. Sorting defined naive CD8 T cells as CD8+CD4-CCR7+CD45RA+. This receptor was obtained from a human donor in good health. Some libraries in this study had Jurkat cell RNA spiked in. The chain uses TRBV19 and TRBJ2-2, with TRBD1 identical over 10 bases. The specimen was naive CD8+ T cells from blood, with Jurkat cell RNA spiked in. The subset here: FACS-sorted CD8+CD4-CCR7+CD45RA+ naive T cells. CDR3 bases: TGTGCCAGTAGAGCGCTCGGGACAGGGGACAACACCGGGGAGCTGTTTTTT. Translating gives CASRALGTGDNTGELFF.